A selection of T cell receptor beta chains follows, all from one sample in a study of identical twins. Via MiXCR, TCRdb re-called the 5' RACE reads, giving one row per CDR3 protein. The sample yields around 960,000 distinct CDR3 sequences, 9% to 15% seen once. The data were also submitted as part of a second study, on yellow fever vaccine responses in identical twins.

Sequenced input: PBMCs. Source of these receptors: a woman between 18 and 29 years old in good health. The conserved cysteine and the conserved F or W are not part of the CDR3 here. The D gene is left open where the match is weak.

D gene	V gene	CDR3 protein
-	TRBV24-1	ATSLPGRETQY
-	TRBV5-8	ASSLMANSGNTIY
-	TRBV18	ASSPQEDYLLDTQY
TRBD2	TRBV5-1	ASSWGLAGNTGELF
TRBD2	TRBV12-3/TRBV12-4	ASSSTSGNYNEQF
-	TRBV6-1	ASSRQYSNQPQH
-	TRBV6-1	ASSPGHGDTQY
-	TRBV6-1	ASRIQSNYGYT
-	TRBV5-6	ASSPSGGQPQH
-	TRBV28	ASSPPPKSGANVLT
-	TRBV12-3/TRBV12-4	ASSLGRGPEAF
-	TRBV27	ASRLGGWNSPLH
-	TRBV5-1	ASSLEGDRVHYGYT
TRBD1	TRBV9	ASSAGTGTYEQY
-	TRBV24-1	ATNRGAGTDTQY
TRBD2	TRBV28	ASSLGGAGENIQY
-	TRBV20-1	SAREGGGLKTQY
-	TRBV4-2	ASSQDWRDEQY
TRBD2	TRBV5-1	ASSPKRGVHNEQF
-	TRBV5-1	ASSSQSVSSYNEQF
-	TRBV29-1	SVGASGELF
TRBD2	TRBV19	ASSIILAGLNEQF
-	TRBV3-1	ASSQAPLSASVTNSGANVLT
-	TRBV7-8	ASSLADSGQPQH
-	TRBV18	ASSPGATNEKLF
TRBD2	TRBV3-1	ASSQDWTSGMYNEQS
TRBD2	TRBV3-1	ATSPQRGGDTQY
TRBD2	TRBV5-1	ASSAGTSVAKNIQY
-	TRBV28	ASSFSLVWAGQETQY
TRBD2	TRBV7-8	ASSRLAGVLSYEQF
TRBD2	TRBV4-1	ASSQVQRGGTDTQY
TRBD1	TRBV12-3/TRBV12-4	ASSLGVLDRPYNEQF
-	TRBV24-1	ATNANSGSPLH
TRBD1	TRBV5-6	ASSGGQGNYGYT
TRBD1	TRBV7-8	ASSSRTGWRETLY
-	TRBV3-1	ASSQDDRYPYNEQF
-	TRBV10-3	AISEGGRGAGELF
-	TRBV7-2	ASSLQQGRINNEQF
TRBD2	TRBV20-1	SARATGTINTAKNIQY
TRBD2	TRBV29-1	SVDGLAGGVAYNEQF
TRBD1	TRBV10-3	ATRTGVTDTQY
-	TRBV7-8	ASRGIGNEQF
TRBD1	TRBV5-1	ASSLAGTAGKNIQY
TRBD2	TRBV7-2	ASSLEGGGNTGELF
TRBD2	TRBV20-1	SAHPTSTGNEQF
-	TRBV20-1	SAQLPLSSYNEQF
TRBD2	TRBV5-1	ASSLSRLAGGSDTQY
TRBD1	TRBV5-1	ASSLTDRDYGYT